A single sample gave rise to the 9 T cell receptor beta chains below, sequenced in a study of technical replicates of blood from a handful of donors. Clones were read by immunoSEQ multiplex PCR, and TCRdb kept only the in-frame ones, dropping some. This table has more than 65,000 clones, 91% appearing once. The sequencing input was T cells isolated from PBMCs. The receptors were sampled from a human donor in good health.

CDR3 nucleotides: TGTGCCAGCAGCTCACCCTTTAACAGGGGTGAGACCCAGTACTTC. It is translated as CASSSPFNRGETQYF. This chain uses TRBV7-2 with TRBJ2-5; 7 positions agree with TRBD1. In germline, CDR1 is SGHTA, CDR2 FQGNSA. Trimming at V came to 4 bases and at J to 5 bases, leaving 10 bases not matched to a gene. The CDR3 spans 15 residues.

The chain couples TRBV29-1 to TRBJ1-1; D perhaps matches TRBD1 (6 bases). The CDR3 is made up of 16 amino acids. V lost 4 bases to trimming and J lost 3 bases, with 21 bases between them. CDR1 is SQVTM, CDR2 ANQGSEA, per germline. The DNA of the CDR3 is TGCAGCGTTGTCGTCCCCAGGGGCGGGTTGGACACTGAAGCTTTCTTT. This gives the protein CSVVVPRGGLDTEAFF.

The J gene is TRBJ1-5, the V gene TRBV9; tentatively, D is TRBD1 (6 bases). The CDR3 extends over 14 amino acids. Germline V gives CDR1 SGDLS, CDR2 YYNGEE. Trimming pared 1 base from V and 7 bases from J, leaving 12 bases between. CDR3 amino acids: CASSVKAQGQPQHF. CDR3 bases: TGTGCCAGCAGCGTAAAGGCTCAGGGGCAGCCCCAGCATTTT.

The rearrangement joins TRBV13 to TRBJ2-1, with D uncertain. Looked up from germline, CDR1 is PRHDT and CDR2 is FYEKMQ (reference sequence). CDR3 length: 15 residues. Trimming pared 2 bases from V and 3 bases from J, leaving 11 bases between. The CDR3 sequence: CASSLPLNGYNEQFF. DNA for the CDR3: TGTGCCAGCAGCTTACCACTTAATGGCTACAATGAGCAGTTCTTC.

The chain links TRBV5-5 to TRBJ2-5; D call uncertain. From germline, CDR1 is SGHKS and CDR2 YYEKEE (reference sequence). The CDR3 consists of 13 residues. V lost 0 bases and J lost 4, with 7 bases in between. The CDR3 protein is CASSLVSSETQYF. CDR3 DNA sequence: TGTGCCAGCAGCTTGGTCAGTTCAGAGACCCAGTACTTC.

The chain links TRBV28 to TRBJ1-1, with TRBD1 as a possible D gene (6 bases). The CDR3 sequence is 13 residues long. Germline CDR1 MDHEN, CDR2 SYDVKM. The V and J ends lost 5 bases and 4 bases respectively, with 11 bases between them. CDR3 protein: CASSPIQGTEAFF. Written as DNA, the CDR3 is TGTGCCAGCAGTCCAATACAGGGCACTGAAGCTTTCTTT.

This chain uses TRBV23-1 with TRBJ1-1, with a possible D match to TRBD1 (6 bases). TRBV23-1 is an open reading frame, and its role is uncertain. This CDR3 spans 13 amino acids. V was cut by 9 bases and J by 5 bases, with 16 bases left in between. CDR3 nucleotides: TGCGCCAGTAGGACAGTGATCCGGACTGAAGCTTTCTTT. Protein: CASRTVIRTEAFF.

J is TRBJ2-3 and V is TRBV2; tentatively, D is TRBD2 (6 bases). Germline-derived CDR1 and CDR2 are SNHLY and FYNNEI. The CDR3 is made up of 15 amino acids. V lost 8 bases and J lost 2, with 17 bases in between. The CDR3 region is CASGKLAIPTDTQYF. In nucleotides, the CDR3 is TGTGCCAGCGGGAAGCTAGCGATCCCCACAGATACGCAGTATTTT.

CDR3 residues: CAISESEGQGVYEQYF. In DNA form, the CDR3 reads TGTGCCATCAGTGAGTCGGAGGGACAGGGTGTGTACGAGCAGTACTTC. This chain links TRBV10-3 with TRBJ2-7, with 9 nucleotides matching TRBD1. The CDR3 covers 16 residues. Germline V lookup: CDR1 ENHRY, CDR2 SYGVKD. J was trimmed by 4 bases and V by 0 bases; bases with no gene match: 7.